This T cell receptor (beta chain) was retrieved from a study of blood T cell repertoires in COVID-19. About the study: Researchers got acute and convalescent COVID-19 samples from the United States, Italy and Spain.

In this sample, this clone turned up a few times. CDR1 and CDR2 (germline): MNHEY, SMNVEV (reference sequence). Trimming at V came to 2 bases and at J to 7 bases, leaving 3 bases not matched to a gene. This CDR3 has 14 residues. Methods used by the authors: Counts of nucleated cells, estimated from reference gene primer amplification, were obtained. Some clones are missing from TCRdb's copy, which holds only in-frame ones; the method was immunoSEQ multiplex PCR. V and J calls and clone size follow that table, whereas D and trimming were derived from the DNA. This table has approximately 97,000 clones, 86% appearing once.

The chain is built from TRBV27 and TRBJ2-7, with TRBD2 identical over 12 bases. The sample taken for sequencing was peripheral blood. The receptor was derived from a woman older than 75 with acute or convalescent COVID-19. For the CDR3, the DNA is TGTGCCAGCAGTTTAGGGCTAGCGGGGGGGGAGCAGTACTTC. Translated, it gives CASSLGLAGGEQYF.